This record looks at one T cell receptor beta chain sequence and its context. Its specificity is unknown. The entry originates in a study of CD8+ T cells in alopecia areata. Study at large: Treated individuals took tofacitinib by mouth, 5 to 10 mg twice daily. Study-level points and caveats: Since there was just one nonresponder, nobody can yet say how baseline CD8+ expansion ties to response.

Once RNA had been extracted, it was reverse transcribed into cDNA to act as the sequencing template. Repertoires were generated with immunoSEQ multiplex PCR, while TCRdb's copy carries only in-frame clones and drops some. The data show under 150,000 clones, about 50% seen once. Noted treatment: oral pan-JAK inhibitor, 5-10 mg twice daily. The CDR3 contains 15 residues. CDR1 and CDR2 from the germline V gene are LNHDA and SQIVND (reference sequence). Trimming removed 2 bases from V and 2 bases from J, with 10 bases in between. The TCR originated in a human donor with alopecia areata. The material sequenced was CD4+ T cells sorted from blood, taken at week 4, from a patient treated with tofacitinib. The chain employs TRBV19 and TRBJ1-5; D unclear. CDR3 sequence (DNA): TGTGCCAGTAGTATAACAGTCGTGCGCAATCAGCCCCAGCATTTT. Its protein product is CASSITVVRNQPQHF.